The 21 T cell receptor beta chains below come from one sample, sequenced in a study of blood T cell repertoires in COVID-19 (dated by TCRdb to about 2020). The protocol used for the library was the immunoSEQ multiplex PCR assay. TCRdb holds this immuneACCESS table with in-frame rearrangements only. Some clones are missing; in checked studies, unresolved V genes explain under half, and the rest has no known cause. The sample has about 160,000 clones on record, approximately 93% of them singletons. 2% of the sample belongs to the ten largest clones. Sequencing was performed on peripheral blood. The receptors derive from a woman aged 60 to 75 with COVID-19, enrolled during active disease.

This chain joins TRBV4-1 and TRBJ1-6; weak D call: TRBD1 (5 bases). V was cut by 1 base and J by 15 bases, with 19 bases left in between. The CDR3 is made up of 15 amino acids. CDR1 MGHRA and CDR2 YSYEKL come from the germline V gene. The CDR3 loop reads CASSQGDRRGRDLHF. As DNA, the CDR3 is TGCGCCAGCAGCCAAGGTGACCGCCGGGGGAGGGACCTCCACTTT.

The rearrangement joins TRBV5-1 to TRBJ2-3; 8 nucleotides align to TRBD1. This CDR3 spans 16 amino acids. CDR1 is SGHRS and CDR2 is YFSETQ in the germline V gene. With 3 bases clipped from V and 1 base from J, the junction kept 7 bases outside the gene matches. The CDR3 DNA follows: TGCGCCAGCAGCTCACAGGGGGTTGGGGGCACAGATACGCAGTATTTT. The encoded protein is CASSSQGVGGTDTQYF.

The chain has TRBV10-3 and TRBJ1-1, with 9 bases matching TRBD1. The CDR3 is 13 residues long. The V gene's germline CDR1 is ENHRY and CDR2 SYGVKD. With 3 bases clipped from V and 11 bases from J, the junction kept 7 bases outside the gene matches. This CDR3 is CAISEIQGAKAFF. As DNA, the CDR3 is TGTGCCATCAGTGAAATACAGGGGGCTAAGGCTTTCTTT.

This rearrangement joins TRBV30 to TRBJ2-6; unclear D gene. V dropped 1 base and J dropped 0 bases, with 7 bases sitting between them. The length of the CDR3 is 15 residues. CDR1 is GTSNPN, CDR2 SVGIG, per germline (reference sequence). The CDR3 DNA follows: TGTGCCTGGAGTGCGAGGAGCTCTGGGGCCAACGTCCTGACTTTC. It yields the protein CAWSARSSGANVLTF.

This chain uses TRBV10-3 with TRBJ1-5, with a weak D call TRBD1 (5 bases). From germline, CDR1 is ENHRY and CDR2 SYGVKD. The length of the CDR3 is 14 residues. With 3 bases removed from V and 0 bases from J, the gap between germline ends came to 6 bases. CDR3 sequence: CAISEGDSNQPQHF. CDR3 DNA: TGTGCCATCAGTGAAGGGGATAGCAATCAGCCCCAGCATTTT.

This sequence joins TRBV30 and TRBJ1-2, with D hard to call. The CDR3 consists of 14 residues. V lost 1 base and J 5 bases, leaving 14 bases between the germline ends. Per germline, CDR1 GTSNPN and CDR2 SVGIG (reference sequence). The CDR3 nucleotides read TGTGCCTGGAGTGCGGGTGTTGCTGGTTATGGCTACACCTTC. Translating gives CAWSAGVAGYGYTF.

The chain has TRBV5-4 and TRBJ1-2; D possibly corresponds to TRBD1 (5 bases). The CDR3 runs to 16 residues. Germline V CDR1 and CDR2: SGHNT, YYREEE (reference sequence). Trimming left V 4 bases short and J 2 bases short, with 18 bases between. The CDR3 DNA reads as TGTGCCAGCAGCCGTTCCCCGGGGGTGGCAAACTATGGCTACACCTTC. Its translation is CASSRSPGVANYGYTF. Supplemented by reference TRBV5-4 and TRBJ1-2, the full variable domain reads ETGVTQSPTHLIKTRGQQVTLRCSSQSGHNTVSWYQQALGQGPQFIFQYYREEENGRGNFPPRFSGLQFPNYSSELNVNALELDDSALYLCASSRSPGVANYGYTFGSGTRLTVV.

The rearrangement uses TRBV6-6 and TRBJ1-1; no firm D call. V lost 6 bases, J lost 7 bases, and 6 bases lay in between. Per germline, CDR1 MNHNY and CDR2 SVGAGI (reference sequence). The CDR3 spans 10 residues. CDR3 amino acids: CASSRLEAFF. The CDR3 DNA is TGTGCCAGCAGCCGACTTGAAGCTTTCTTT.

The chain employs TRBV5-1 and TRBJ2-7, with D maybe TRBD1 (6 bases). The CDR3 covers 14 residues. Germline V gives CDR1 SGHRS, CDR2 YFSETQ. V was clipped by 7 bases and J by 3 bases, with 17 bases between them. The CDR3 bases are TGCGCCAGCCGCCGCGGCCAGGGGAGCTACGAGCAGTACTTC. Translation gives CASRRGQGSYEQYF.

This chain joins TRBV7-2 and TRBJ1-6; possible D gene TRBD1, 5 bases. The germline CDR1 and CDR2 sequences are SGHTA and FQGNSA. This CDR3 comprises 13 residues. Trimming stripped 3 bases from V and 13 bases from J, with 13 bases between. The CDR3 is CASSFQGSAPLHF. For the CDR3, the DNA is TGTGCCAGCAGCTTTCAGGGATCCGCTCCCCTCCACTTT.

The chain has TRBV7-7 and TRBJ1-1; D is ambiguous. Germline V gene sequence: CDR1 SSHAT, CDR2 FNYEAQ (reference sequence). The CDR3 totals 13 residues. Between the trimmed V and J ends, which lost 2 bases and 3 bases, there was a span of 7 bases. The CDR3, as DNA: TGTGCCAGCAGCTTACGCGGCGACACTGAAGCTTTCTTT. Its translation is CASSLRGDTEAFF.

The chain has TRBV5-6 and TRBJ2-3; 8 bases match TRBD2. This CDR3 has 14 residues. CDR1 and CDR2 (germline): SGHDT, YYEEEE. V was pared by 2 bases and J by 5 bases, with 4 bases of the junction left unmatched. The CDR3 region has the DNA TGTGCCAGCAGCTTTACTAGCGGCAAAGATACGCAGTATTTT. This translates into CASSFTSGKDTQYF.

The V and J genes are TRBV19 and TRBJ1-2; a possible D gene is TRBD1 (6 bases). CDR1 is LNHDA and CDR2 is SQIVND in the germline V gene (reference sequence). V lost 4 bases and J lost 8, with 20 bases in between. The CDR3 covers 15 residues. CDR3 DNA sequence: TGTGCCAGTAGTACGCCAATATTTACCACAGGGGGCTACACCTTC. Translation: CASSTPIFTTGGYTF. The whole variable domain, remainder taken from reference TRBV19 and TRBJ1-2, is DGGITQSPKYLFRKEGQNVTLSCEQNLNHDAMYWYRQDPGQGLRLIYYSQIVNDFQKGDIAEGYSVSREKKESFPLTVTSAQKNPTAFYLCASSTPIFTTGGYTFGSGTRLTVV.

The CDR3 coding sequence is TGCGCCAGCAGCTTGGATTACGAGGGTTATCAGCCCCAGCATTTT. It encodes CASSLDYEGYQPQHF. V is TRBV5-1 and J is TRBJ1-5; D not certain. Per the germline V gene, CDR1 is SGHRS and CDR2 is YFSETQ. The germline V and J ends were trimmed by 0 bases and 5 bases, with 12 bases remaining between them. This CDR3 contains 15 residues.

The chain joins TRBV2 to TRBJ2-1; TRBD2 agrees at 11 bases. Germline CDR1 SNHLY, CDR2 FYNNEI. The CDR3 sequence is 16 residues long. J was trimmed by 7 bases and V by 0 bases; bases with no gene match: 5. This CDR3 is CASSEALAGGLNEQFF. CDR3 nucleotides: TGTGCCAGCAGTGAAGCTCTAGCGGGGGGATTAAATGAGCAGTTCTTC. The complete variable domain, with remaining parts taken from reference TRBV2 and TRBJ2-1, reads EPEVTQTPSHQVTQMGQEVILRCVPISNHLYFYWYRQILGQKVEFLVSFYNNEISEKSEIFDDQFSVERPDGSNFTLKIRSTKLEDSAMYFCASSEALAGGLNEQFFGPGTRLTVL.

This clone was seen once. The chain joins TRBV11-3 to TRBJ2-5, with 10 bases matching TRBD1. J was trimmed by 4 bases and V by 6 bases; bases with no gene match: 8. The CDR3 loop spans 15 amino acids. Looked up from germline, CDR1 is SGHNT and CDR2 is YENEEA. CDR3 region: CASSLRQGAGETQYF. The CDR3 coding sequence is TGTGCCAGCAGTCTCCGACAGGGGGCTGGAGAGACCCAGTACTTC.

For this clone: Other nucleotide sequences from this sample produce the same CDR3. The rearrangement joins TRBV9 to TRBJ1-5, with D unclear. This CDR3 is built from 15 residues. V was pared by 0 bases and J by 4 bases, with 11 bases between. Per the germline V gene, CDR1 is SGDLS and CDR2 is YYNGEE. CDR3 residues: CASSVGGRSNQPQHF. In DNA, the CDR3 is TGTGCCAGCAGCGTAGGCGGCAGATCAAATCAGCCCCAGCATTTT.

The chain uses TRBV2 and TRBJ1-3; D may be TRBD1 (5 bases). Trimming left V 2 bases short and J 3 bases short, with 11 bases between. Germline V gene lookup returns CDR1 SNHLY and CDR2 FYNNEI. The CDR3 runs to 15 residues. The CDR3 region has the DNA TGTGCCAGCAGTGAATTTGGGGCTGGTGGAAACACCATATATTTT. This gives the protein CASSEFGAGGNTIYF.

The rearrangement uses TRBV19 and TRBJ1-4, with D possibly TRBD1 on 6 matching bases. V was shortened by 7 bases and J by 3 bases, with 21 bases between the two germline ends. From germline, CDR1 is LNHDA and CDR2 SQIVND (reference sequence). This CDR3 region has 17 residues. CDR3 coding DNA: TGTGCCAGTAATTTTAGGGGATTCAGGGGACCTAATGAAAAACTGTTTTTT. As protein: CASNFRGFRGPNEKLFF.

V is TRBV6-5 and J is TRBJ2-1; D is perhaps TRBD2 (6 bases). CDR1 is MNHEY, CDR2 SVGAGI, per germline. CDR3 length: 14 amino acids. With 7 bases removed from V and 6 bases from J, the gap between germline ends came to 16 bases. CDR3 bases: TGTGCCAGCACGCACCGCGGGGCCGCCAATGAGCAGTTCTTC. This translates into CASTHRGAANEQFF.

The chain uses TRBV9 and TRBJ1-1, with TRBD1 matching over 8 bases. The CDR3 loop spans 14 amino acids. Germline V CDR1 and CDR2: SGDLS, YYNGEE. J lost 5 bases, V lost 4 bases, and 7 bases had no gene match. The CDR3 sequence: CASSTQGARTEAFF. The CDR3 nucleotides read TGTGCCAGCAGCACCCAGGGGGCCAGAACTGAAGCTTTCTTT.